This T cell receptor beta chain was captured in a study of blood T cell repertoires in COVID-19. Germline V gene sequence: CDR1 LGHDT, CDR2 YNNKEL (reference sequence). The length of the CDR3 is 19 residues. V dropped 3 bases and J dropped 5; count of bases not matched to a gene: 13. Method: immunoSEQ multiplex PCR; TCRdb's copy keeps in-frame clones and lacks some. The sample contains 250,000 to 350,000 clones, 90% to 95% of which appear only once. The chain has TRBV3-1 (or the pseudogene TRBV3-2) and TRBJ2-3, with 14 bases lining up with TRBD2. The sequenced sample consisted of peripheral blood. This sequence originates from a woman aged 25 to 39 with COVID-19, enrolled during active disease. The CDR3 DNA reads TGTGCCAGCAGCCATCCACCCAGCGGGACTAGCGGGAGCGGAGATACGCAGTATTTT. This codes for CASSHPPSGTSGSGDTQYF.